The 20 T cell receptor beta chains listed next were all sequenced from one sample in a study of cytomegalovirus exposure and HLA in healthy donors. PCR employed 60 Vbeta and 13 Jbeta primers. Sequencing was performed with immunoSEQ multiplex PCR; in TCRdb, only in-frame clones are kept and a portion is missing. This table has about 98,000 clones, roughly 70% appearing once. The sequencing input was PBMCs. The receptors come from a man in his fifties in good health and CMV-seronegative.

The chain is built from TRBV5-1 and TRBJ2-7; TRBD1 agrees at 11 bases. Germline assignment: CDR1 SGHRS and CDR2 YFSETQ. V shed 4 bases and J 5 bases; nucleotides not matched to a gene: 5. The CDR3 runs to 14 residues. The CDR3 coding sequence is TGCGCCAGCAGCCCAGGACAGGGGGCGGACGAGCAGTACTTC. This codes for CASSPGQGADEQYF.

The chain links TRBV10-3 to TRBJ1-2, with 7 bases fitting TRBD1. The V and J ends lost 2 bases and 7 bases, in that order; junction bases with no gene match: 7. The CDR3 totals 14 residues. In germline, CDR1 is ENHRY, CDR2 SYGVKD. CDR3 protein: CAISEIEGASGYTF. The DNA of the CDR3 is TGTGCCATCAGTGAGATTGAGGGGGCTTCTGGCTACACCTTC.

This chain uses TRBV28 with TRBJ1-1; tentatively, D is TRBD1 (5 bases). Trimming pared 2 bases from V and 4 bases from J, leaving 11 bases between. This CDR3 has 14 residues. In germline, CDR1 is MDHEN, CDR2 SYDVKM. CDR3 DNA: TGTGCCAGCAGTTTAGGCCCCGGGGGCACTGAAGCTTTCTTT. Residues: CASSLGPGGTEAFF.

The chain recombines TRBV9 with TRBJ1-1; perhaps TRBD1 as D (6 bases). From germline, CDR1 is SGDLS and CDR2 YYNGEE. The CDR3 spans 15 residues. The V end lost 3 bases, the J end lost 1 base, and 13 bases lay between the germline ends. The CDR3: CASSAEAGANTEAFF. CDR3 in DNA: TGTGCCAGCAGCGCCGAGGCAGGGGCGAACACTGAAGCTTTCTTT.

The chain employs TRBV5-4 and TRBJ1-1; 7 bases are a match to TRBD1. The CDR3 is 16 amino acids. J gave up 1 base and V 2 bases, and 8 bases lay outside the gene matches. Germline-derived CDR1 and CDR2 are SGHNT and YYREEE (reference sequence). The CDR3 is CASSLEGANRNTEAFF. CDR3 nucleotides: TGTGCCAGCAGCTTAGAGGGGGCGAATCGGAACACTGAAGCTTTCTTT.

At least ten counts were recorded for this clone. The V and J genes are TRBV19 and TRBJ1-4; weak D call: TRBD1 (5 bases). The germline V and J ends were trimmed by 3 bases and 7 bases, with 12 bases remaining between them. The germline V gene encodes CDR1 LNHDA and CDR2 SQIVND (reference sequence). The CDR3 extends over 14 amino acids. The CDR3 is CASSIGAAPEKLFF. Here the CDR3 DNA reads TGTGCCAGTAGTATTGGGGCAGCCCCTGAAAAACTGTTTTTT.

In this sample, this clone turned up once. The V and J genes are TRBV5-6 and TRBJ2-5, with a possible D match to TRBD2 (5 bases). The J call is in doubt because the DNA end fits TRBJ2-7 better. In germline, CDR1 is SGHDT, CDR2 YYEEEE. This CDR3 has 13 residues. The CDR3: CASSFGVSHEQYF. CDR3 in DNA: TGTGCCAGCAGCTTCGGGGTTAGCCACGAGCAGTACTTC.

This chain uses TRBV11-2 with TRBJ2-7; 7 bases are shared with TRBD1. Germline V lookup: CDR1 SGHAT, CDR2 FQNNGV. The CDR3 runs to 14 residues. V lost 1 base to trimming and J lost 7 bases; unmatched junction nucleotides: 7. The CDR3 protein is CASSLGRGPWEQYF. For the CDR3, the DNA is TGTGCCAGCAGCTTAGGTAGGGGGCCCTGGGAGCAGTACTTC.

The chain links TRBV5-4 to TRBJ2-1; 11 nucleotides agree with TRBD2. The length of the CDR3 is 16 residues. Germline lookup yields CDR1 SGHNT and CDR2 YYREEE (reference sequence). J lost 10 bases, V lost 0 bases, and 9 bases had no gene match. The CDR3 sequence is CASSLDVAGGPEEQFF. The CDR3 bases are TGTGCCAGCAGCTTGGACGTAGCGGGAGGGCCGGAGGAGCAGTTCTTC.

This clone was detected once. V is TRBV27 and J is TRBJ2-7, with 12 bases aligning to TRBD2. The CDR3 is 16 amino acids. Trimming cost V 5 bases and J 6 bases; bases outside gene matches: 11. Germline V gene sequence: CDR1 MNHEY, CDR2 SMNVEV (reference sequence). CDR3 sequence (DNA): TGTGCCAGCAGTACCCAGACTAGCGGGAGAAGGGGCGAGCAGTACTTC. Translation: CASSTQTSGRRGEQYF.

The CDR3 spells CASSVGLDFTEAFF. The CDR3 region has the DNA TGTGCCAGCAGCGTAGGCCTGGACTTCACTGAAGCTTTCTTT. The V call is TRBV9, the J call TRBJ1-1; D unclear. The germline V gene has CDR1 SGDLS and CDR2 YYNGEE. The CDR3 is made up of 14 amino acids. Between the trimmed V and J ends, which lost 0 bases and 4 bases, there was a span of 10 bases.

The rearrangement uses TRBV2 and TRBJ1-6; D ambiguous. This CDR3 contains 14 residues. CDR1 and CDR2 (germline): SNHLY, FYNNEI. V lost 5 bases and J 5 bases, leaving 10 bases between the germline ends. The CDR3 reads CASSLTGNNSPLHF. CDR3 nucleotide sequence: TGTGCCAGCAGTCTGACGGGAAATAATTCACCCCTCCACTTT.

This chain joins TRBV28 and TRBJ1-1; the D gene is possibly TRBD1 (6 bases). Germline V gives CDR1 MDHEN, CDR2 SYDVKM. Trimming shortened V by 4 bases and J by 7 bases, and 16 bases separated the two germline ends. The CDR3 consists of 14 residues. Here the CDR3 DNA reads TGTGCCAGCAGTTCCTCGGGGGGGCCCTTTGAAGCTTTCTTT. This codes for CASSSSGGPFEAFF. Based on the CDR3 plus reference TRBV28 and TRBJ1-1, the full variable domain is DVKVTQSSRYLVKRTGEKVFLECVQDMDHENMFWYRQDPGLGLRLIYFSYDVKMKEKGDIPEGYSVSREKKERFSLILESASTNQTSMYLCASSSSGGPFEAFFGQGTRLTVV.

This chain joins TRBV7-3 and TRBJ2-1, with D perhaps matching TRBD1 (5 bases). The CDR3 extends over 13 amino acids. Deletions cut 3 bases from V and 5 bases from J, with 8 bases between. CDR1 and CDR2 from the germline V gene are SGHTA and FQGTGA. CDR3 sequence reads: CASSFYRNNEQFF. The CDR3 DNA is TGTGCCAGCAGCTTCTACAGGAACAATGAGCAGTTCTTC.

This chain joins TRBV5-6 and TRBJ2-5; 9 bases are shared with TRBD1. The CDR3 sequence is 15 residues long. J was trimmed by 2 bases and V by 3 bases; bases with no gene match: 5. Germline loops: CDR1 SGHDT, CDR2 YYEEEE. The CDR3 loop is CASSWGQGLQETQYF. The DNA for the CDR3 is TGTGCCAGCAGCTGGGGACAGGGCCTTCAAGAGACCCAGTACTTC.

This sequence joins TRBV30 and TRBJ2-5; weak D call: TRBD2 (5 bases). The J call may not be correct, given that the DNA end is closer to TRBJ2-7. This CDR3 is built from 12 residues. Germline V gene lookup returns CDR1 GTSNPN and CDR2 SVGIG (reference sequence). CDR3 amino acids: CAWEGVSYEQYF. The CDR3 nucleotides read TGTGCCTGGGAGGGCGTCTCCTACGAGCAGTACTTC.

This clone was picked up many times. The rearrangement joins TRBV6-4 to TRBJ2-7; 9 nucleotides match TRBD2. The V gene's germline CDR1 is MRHNA and CDR2 SNTAGT. CDR3 size: 14 residues. V lost 0 bases to trimming and J lost 6 bases; unmatched junction nucleotides: 3. The CDR3 DNA sequence: TGTGCCAGCAGTGACTCTAGCGGGAGTCGCGAGCAGTACTTC. This translates into CASSDSSGSREQYF.

As concerns this clone: A junction boundary mismatches the germline segment, possibly from a read error. The V gene is TRBV7-7, the J gene TRBJ2-1, with D unresolved. The CDR3 has 14 amino acids. CDR1 SSHAT and CDR2 FNYEAQ come from the germline V gene (reference sequence). In nucleotides, the CDR3 is TGTGCTAGCAGCCCATTGGCAGCCTACAATGAGCAGTTCTTC. It translates to CASSPLAAYNEQFF.

This chain uses TRBV5-1 with TRBJ2-1; the match to TRBD2 covers 8 bases. J lost 3 bases, V lost 1 base, and 3 bases had no gene match. The CDR3 is 15 residues long. Germline V CDR1 and CDR2: SGHRS, YFSETQ. CDR3 loop: CASSLLSGGYNEQFF. CDR3 in DNA: TGCGCCAGCAGCTTGCTCAGCGGGGGCTACAATGAGCAGTTCTTC.

The V gene is TRBV18, the J gene TRBJ2-5; TRBD2 might be the D (6 bases). The last part of the DNA fits TRBJ2-7 better; the J call may be wrong. The CDR3 sequence is 15 residues long. Germline CDR1 and CDR2: KGHSH and LQKENI. The DNA of the CDR3 is TGTGCCAGCTCACCTTGGGACTGGGAAACCTACGAGCAGTACTTC. It encodes CASSPWDWETYEQYF.